These 3 T cell receptor beta chains came from one sample sequenced in a study of blood T cell repertoires in COVID-19. TCRdb's copy holds only in-frame clones and misses some; the assay was immunoSEQ multiplex PCR. The data show 88,000 or so clones, approximately 83% seen once. Source material: peripheral blood. The receptors originated from a man in his sixties with acute or convalescent COVID-19.

This chain links TRBV7-2 with TRBJ1-5; D call uncertain. V was pared by 5 bases and J by 3 bases, with 11 bases between. The germline V gene encodes CDR1 SGHTA and CDR2 FQGNSA. The length of the CDR3 is 14 residues. The CDR3 protein is CASSRGANNQPQHF. For the CDR3, the DNA is TGTGCCAGCAGCCGGGGAGCGAACAATCAGCCCCAGCATTTT.

In this sample, this clone turned up once. The chain recombines TRBV9 with TRBJ2-1; 8 bases fit TRBD1. This CDR3 contains 16 residues. Per germline, CDR1 SGDLS and CDR2 YYNGEE. The V gene end was trimmed by 2 bases and the J gene end by 5 bases; junction bases not matched to a gene: 9. CDR3 DNA: TGTGCCAGCAGCGTGGGACCCGGGACAGGTAACAATGAGCAGTTCTTC. Translating gives CASSVGPGTGNNEQFF.

The V call is TRBV7-9, the J call TRBJ1-6; a weak D match, TRBD1 (5 bases). The CDR3 has 15 residues. The V gene's germline CDR1 is SEHNR and CDR2 FQNEAQ (reference sequence). Trimming took 5 bases from V and 7 from J, leaving 15 bases between them. CDR3 sequence reads: CASSPAGTPNSPLHF. In nucleotides, the CDR3 is TGTGCCAGCAGCCCCGCCGGGACTCCGAATTCACCCCTCCACTTT.